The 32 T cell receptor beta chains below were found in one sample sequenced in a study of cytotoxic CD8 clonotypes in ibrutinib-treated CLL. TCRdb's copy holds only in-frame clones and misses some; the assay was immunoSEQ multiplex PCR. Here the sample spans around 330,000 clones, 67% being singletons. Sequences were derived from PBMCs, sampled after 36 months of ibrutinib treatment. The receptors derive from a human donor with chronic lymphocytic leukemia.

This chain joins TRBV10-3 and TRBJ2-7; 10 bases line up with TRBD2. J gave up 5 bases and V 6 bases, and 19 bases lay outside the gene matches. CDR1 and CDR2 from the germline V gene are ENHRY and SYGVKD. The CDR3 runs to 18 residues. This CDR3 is CAIRTTLASGRAEDEQYF. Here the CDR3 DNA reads TGTGCCATCAGAACCACCCTGGCAAGCGGGAGGGCCGAGGACGAGCAGTACTTC.

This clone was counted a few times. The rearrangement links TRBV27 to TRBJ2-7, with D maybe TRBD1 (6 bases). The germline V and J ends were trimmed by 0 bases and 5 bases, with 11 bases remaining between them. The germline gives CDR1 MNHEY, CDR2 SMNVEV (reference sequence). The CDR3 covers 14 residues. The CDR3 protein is CASSLSTGLDEQYF. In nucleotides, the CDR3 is TGTGCCAGCAGTTTATCGACAGGTTTGGACGAGCAGTACTTC.

CDR3 bases: TGTGCCAGCACCAAATCCGGGATTTACACAGATACGCAGTATTTT. Its protein is CASTKSGIYTDTQYF. The V and J genes are TRBV25-1 and TRBJ2-3; D is possibly TRBD2 (5 bases). The CDR3 contains 15 residues. The V end lost 7 bases, the J end lost 2 bases, and 16 bases lay between the germline ends. Germline loops: CDR1 MGHDK, CDR2 SYGVNS.

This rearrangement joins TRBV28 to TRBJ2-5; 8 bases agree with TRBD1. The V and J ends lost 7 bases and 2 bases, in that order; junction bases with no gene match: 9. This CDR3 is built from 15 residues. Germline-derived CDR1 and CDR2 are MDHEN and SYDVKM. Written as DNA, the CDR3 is TGTGCCAGCACTATAGGGACAGGAGGACAAGAGACCCAGTACTTC. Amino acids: CASTIGTGGQETQYF.

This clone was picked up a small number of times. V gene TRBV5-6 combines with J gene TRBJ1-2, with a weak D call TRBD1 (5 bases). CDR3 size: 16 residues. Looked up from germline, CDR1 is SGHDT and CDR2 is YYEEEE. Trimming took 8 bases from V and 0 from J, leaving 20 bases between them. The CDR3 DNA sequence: TGTGCCAGGGTAGGGTCCGGGACGGCCGCTAACTATGGCTACACCTTC. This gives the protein CARVGSGTAANYGYTF.

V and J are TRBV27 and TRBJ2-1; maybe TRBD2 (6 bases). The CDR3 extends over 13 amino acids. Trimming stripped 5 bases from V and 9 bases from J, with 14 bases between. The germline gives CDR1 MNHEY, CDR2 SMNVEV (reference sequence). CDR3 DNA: TGTGCCAGCAGTCCCCAGAGAGCGGGTGAGCAGTTCTTC. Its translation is CASSPQRAGEQFF.

CDR3 nucleotides: TGTGCCAGCAGAGGGGCAGATACGCAGTATTTT. Its protein product is CASRGADTQYF. The rearrangement joins TRBV27 to TRBJ2-3, with D maybe TRBD1 (5 bases). V lost 6 bases and J lost 4, with 5 bases in between. CDR3 length equals 11 residues. Germline lookup yields CDR1 MNHEY and CDR2 SMNVEV (reference sequence).

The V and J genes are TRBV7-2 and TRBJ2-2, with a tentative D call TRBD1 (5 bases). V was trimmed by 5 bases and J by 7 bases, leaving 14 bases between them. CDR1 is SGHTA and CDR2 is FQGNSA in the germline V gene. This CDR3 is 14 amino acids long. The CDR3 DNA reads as TGTGCCAGCAGCCGACAGCGAAACTTCGGGGAGCTGTTTTTT. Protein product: CASSRQRNFGELFF.

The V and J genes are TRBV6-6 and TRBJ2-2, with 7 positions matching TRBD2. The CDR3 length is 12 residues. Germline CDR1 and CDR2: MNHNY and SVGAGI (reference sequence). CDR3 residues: CATSSNTGELFF. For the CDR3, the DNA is TGTGCGACTAGCTCCAACACCGGGGAGCTGTTTTTT.

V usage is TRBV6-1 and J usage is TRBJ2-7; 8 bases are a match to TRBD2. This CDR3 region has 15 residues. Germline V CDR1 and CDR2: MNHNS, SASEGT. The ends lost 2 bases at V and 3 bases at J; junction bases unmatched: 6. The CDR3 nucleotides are TGTGCCAGCAGTGAATTCGAGAGCGGGGGCTACGAGCAGTACTTC. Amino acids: CASSEFESGGYEQYF.

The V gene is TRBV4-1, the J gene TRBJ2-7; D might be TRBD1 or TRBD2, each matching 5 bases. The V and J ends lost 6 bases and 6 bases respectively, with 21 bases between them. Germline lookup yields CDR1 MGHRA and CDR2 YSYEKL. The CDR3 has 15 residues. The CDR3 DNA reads TGCGCCAGCAGTCATTCCCCGGGACCCTTAATCGAGCAGTACTTC. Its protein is CASSHSPGPLIEQYF.

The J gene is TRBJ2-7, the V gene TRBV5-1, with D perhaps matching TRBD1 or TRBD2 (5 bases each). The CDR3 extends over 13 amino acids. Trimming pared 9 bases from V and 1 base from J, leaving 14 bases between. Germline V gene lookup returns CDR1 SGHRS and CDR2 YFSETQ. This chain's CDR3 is CATSRDGSYEQYF. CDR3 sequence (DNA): TGCGCCACCTCTAGGGACGGGTCCTACGAGCAGTACTTC.

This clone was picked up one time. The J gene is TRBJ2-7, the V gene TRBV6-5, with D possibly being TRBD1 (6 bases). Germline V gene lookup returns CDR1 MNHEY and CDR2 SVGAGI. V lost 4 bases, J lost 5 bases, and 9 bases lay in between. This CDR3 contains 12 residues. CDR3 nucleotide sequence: TGTGCCAGCAGTTCAGGGGCCCACGAGCAGTACTTC. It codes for CASSSGAHEQYF.

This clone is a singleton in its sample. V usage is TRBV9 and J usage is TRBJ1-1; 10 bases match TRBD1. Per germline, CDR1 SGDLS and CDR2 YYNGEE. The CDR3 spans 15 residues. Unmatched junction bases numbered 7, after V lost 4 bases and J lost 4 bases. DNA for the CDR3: TGTGCCAGCAGCACCCTGACAGGGGGCTTCACTGAAGCTTTCTTT. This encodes CASSTLTGGFTEAFF. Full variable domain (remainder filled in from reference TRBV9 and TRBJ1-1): DSGVTQTPKHLITATGQRVTLRCSPRSGDLSVYWYQQSLDQGLQFLIQYYNGEERAKGNILERFSAQQFPDLHSELNLSSLELGDSALYFCASSTLTGGFTEAFFGQGTRLTVV.

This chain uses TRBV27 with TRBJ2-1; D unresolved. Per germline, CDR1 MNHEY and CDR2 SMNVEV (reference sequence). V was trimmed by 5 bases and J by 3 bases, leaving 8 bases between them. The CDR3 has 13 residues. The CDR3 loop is CASSRPSYNEQFF. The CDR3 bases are TGTGCCAGCAGTAGACCTAGCTACAATGAGCAGTTCTTC.

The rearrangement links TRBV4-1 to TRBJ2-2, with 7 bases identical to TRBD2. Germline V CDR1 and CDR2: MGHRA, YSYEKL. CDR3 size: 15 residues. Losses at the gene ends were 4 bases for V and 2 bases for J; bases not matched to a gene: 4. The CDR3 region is CASSPRDYNTGELFF. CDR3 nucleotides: TGCGCCAGCAGCCCTAGGGACTACAACACCGGGGAGCTGTTTTTT.

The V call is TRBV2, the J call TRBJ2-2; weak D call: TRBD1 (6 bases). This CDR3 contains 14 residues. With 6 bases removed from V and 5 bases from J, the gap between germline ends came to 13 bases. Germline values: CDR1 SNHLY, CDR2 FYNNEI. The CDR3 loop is CASSQRGWTGELFF. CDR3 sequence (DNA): TGTGCCAGCAGCCAAAGGGGGTGGACCGGGGAGCTGTTTTTT.

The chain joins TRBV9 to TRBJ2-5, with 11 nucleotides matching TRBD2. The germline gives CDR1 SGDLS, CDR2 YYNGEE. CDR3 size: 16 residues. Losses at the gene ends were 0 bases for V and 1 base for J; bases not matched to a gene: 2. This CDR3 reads CASSVVAGGIQETQYF. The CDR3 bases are TGTGCCAGCAGCGTAGTAGCGGGAGGGATCCAAGAGACCCAGTACTTC.

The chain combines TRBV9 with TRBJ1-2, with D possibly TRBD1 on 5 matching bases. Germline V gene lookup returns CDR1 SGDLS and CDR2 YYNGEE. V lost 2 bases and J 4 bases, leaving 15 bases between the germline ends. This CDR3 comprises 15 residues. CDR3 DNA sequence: TGTGCCAGCAGCGTGGCAAGGGACGGTCCCTATGGCTACACCTTC. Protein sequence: CASSVARDGPYGYTF.

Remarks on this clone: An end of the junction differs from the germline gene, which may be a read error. Here the CDR3 reads CSAQFLQDF. Written as DNA, the CDR3 is TGCAGTGCTCAGTTTTTACAGGACTTC. This chain uses TRBV20-1 with TRBJ2-4; a possible D gene is TRBD1 (5 bases). Per germline, CDR1 DFQATT and CDR2 SNEGSKA (reference sequence). This CDR3 contains 9 residues.

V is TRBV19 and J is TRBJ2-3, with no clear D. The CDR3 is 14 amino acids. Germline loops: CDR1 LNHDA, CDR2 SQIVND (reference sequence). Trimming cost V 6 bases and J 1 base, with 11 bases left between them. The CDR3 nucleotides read TGTGCCAGTAGCCTCGGAGTAGGCACAGATACGCAGTATTTT. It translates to CASSLGVGTDTQYF.

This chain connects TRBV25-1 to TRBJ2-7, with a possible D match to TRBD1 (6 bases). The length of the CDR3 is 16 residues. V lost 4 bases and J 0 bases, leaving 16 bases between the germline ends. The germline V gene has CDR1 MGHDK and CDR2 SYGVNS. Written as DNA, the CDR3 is TGTGCCAGCAGTGCCAGGGGTGGTCCCGTCTCCTACGAGCAGTACTTC. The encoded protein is CASSARGGPVSYEQYF.

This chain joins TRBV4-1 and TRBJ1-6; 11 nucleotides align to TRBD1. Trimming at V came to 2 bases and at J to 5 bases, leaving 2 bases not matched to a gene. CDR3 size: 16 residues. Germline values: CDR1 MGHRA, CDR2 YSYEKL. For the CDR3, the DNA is TGCGCCAGCAGCCAAAGGACAGGGGGCGATAATTCACCCCTCCACTTT. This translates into CASSQRTGGDNSPLHF.

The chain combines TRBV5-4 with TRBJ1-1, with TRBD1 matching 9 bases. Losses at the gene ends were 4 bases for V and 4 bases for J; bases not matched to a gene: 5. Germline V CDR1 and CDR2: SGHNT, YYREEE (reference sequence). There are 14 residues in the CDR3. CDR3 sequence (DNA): TGTGCCAGCAGCCCCGGACAGGGGCGCACTGAAGCTTTCTTT. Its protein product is CASSPGQGRTEAFF.

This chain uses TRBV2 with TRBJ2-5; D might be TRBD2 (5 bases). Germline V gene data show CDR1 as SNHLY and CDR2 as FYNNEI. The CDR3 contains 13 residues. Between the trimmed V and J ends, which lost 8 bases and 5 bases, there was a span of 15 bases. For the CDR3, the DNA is TGTGCCAGCTCCCAGGACTCGGGCGAGACCCAGTACTTC. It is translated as CASSQDSGETQYF.

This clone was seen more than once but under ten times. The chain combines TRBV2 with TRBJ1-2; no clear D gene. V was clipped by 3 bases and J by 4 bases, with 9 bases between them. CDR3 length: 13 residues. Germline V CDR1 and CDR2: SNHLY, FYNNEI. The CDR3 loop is CASSDSGFYGYTF. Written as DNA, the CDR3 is TGTGCCAGCAGTGACTCCGGGTTCTATGGCTACACCTTC.

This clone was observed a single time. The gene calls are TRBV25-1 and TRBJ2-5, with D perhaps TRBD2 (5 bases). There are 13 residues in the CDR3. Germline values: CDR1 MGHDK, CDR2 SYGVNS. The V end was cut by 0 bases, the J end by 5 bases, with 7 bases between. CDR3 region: CASSEYRGETQYF. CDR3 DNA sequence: TGTGCCAGCAGTGAATATAGAGGGGAGACCCAGTACTTC. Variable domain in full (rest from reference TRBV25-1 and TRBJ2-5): EADIYQTPRYLVIGTGKKITLECSQTMGHDKMYWYQQDPGMELHLIHYSYGVNSTEKGDLSSESTVSRIRTEHFPLTLESARPSHTSQYLCASSEYRGETQYFGPGTRLLVL.

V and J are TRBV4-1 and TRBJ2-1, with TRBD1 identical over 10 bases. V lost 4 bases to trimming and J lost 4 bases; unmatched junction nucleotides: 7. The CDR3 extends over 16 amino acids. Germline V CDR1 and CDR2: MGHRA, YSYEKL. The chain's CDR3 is CASSPRQGARYNEQFF. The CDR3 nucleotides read TGCGCCAGCAGCCCTCGACAGGGGGCGCGTTACAATGAGCAGTTCTTC.

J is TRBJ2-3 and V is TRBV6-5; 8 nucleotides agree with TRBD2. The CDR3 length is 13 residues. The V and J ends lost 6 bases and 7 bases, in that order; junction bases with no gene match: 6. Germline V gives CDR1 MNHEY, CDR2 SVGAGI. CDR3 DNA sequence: TGTGCCAGCAGGCGGGGGGCCGGGAATACGCAGTATTTT. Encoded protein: CASRRGAGNTQYF.

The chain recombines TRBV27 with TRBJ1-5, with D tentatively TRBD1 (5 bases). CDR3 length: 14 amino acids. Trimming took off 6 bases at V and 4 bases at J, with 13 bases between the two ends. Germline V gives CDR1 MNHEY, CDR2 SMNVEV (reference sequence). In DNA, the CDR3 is TGTGCCAGCAGCACAACGGAGGGGAATCAGCCCCAGCATTTT. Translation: CASSTTEGNQPQHF.

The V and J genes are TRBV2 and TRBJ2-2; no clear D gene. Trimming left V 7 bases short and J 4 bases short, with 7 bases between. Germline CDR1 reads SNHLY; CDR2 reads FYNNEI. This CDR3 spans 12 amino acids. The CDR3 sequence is CASMSVTGELFF. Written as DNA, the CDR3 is TGTGCCAGCATGAGTGTCACCGGGGAGCTGTTTTTT.

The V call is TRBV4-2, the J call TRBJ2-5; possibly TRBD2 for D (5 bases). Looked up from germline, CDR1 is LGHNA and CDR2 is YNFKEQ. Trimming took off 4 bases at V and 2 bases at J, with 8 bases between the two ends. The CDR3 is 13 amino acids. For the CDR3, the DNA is TGTGCCAGCAGCCCTCGGGGTCAAGAGACCCAGTACTTC. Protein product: CASSPRGQETQYF.